This T cell receptor beta chain is drawn from a study of CD8 T cells in Susac syndrome. Reverse transcription of about 0.5 to 1 ug RNA was performed with random hexamers. Across 54 Vbeta and 13 Jbeta, immunoSEQ multiplex PCR amplified TCR beta CDR3. TCRdb used MiXCR to reprocess the immunoSEQ multiplex PCR reads, holding one entry per CDR3 protein. Counted here are a few hundred thousand distinct CDR3 sequences, just over 90% occurring once; the ten biggest clones make up approximately 0.065%. Germline V CDR1 and CDR2: DFQATT, SNEGSKA (reference sequence). The length of the CDR3 is 17 residues. Trimming took 7 bases from V and 3 from J; bases not matched to a gene: 18.

This clonotype originated in a human donor with multiple sclerosis. The V and J genes are TRBV20-1 and TRBJ1-5; 7 nucleotides line up with TRBD1. The source material was CD4+ T cells from PBMCs. DNA for the CDR3: TGCAGTGTTCAGGGGGACTTCCTGGGGGACCTCAATCAGCCCCAGCATTTT. Amino acids: CSVQGDFLGDLNQPQHF.